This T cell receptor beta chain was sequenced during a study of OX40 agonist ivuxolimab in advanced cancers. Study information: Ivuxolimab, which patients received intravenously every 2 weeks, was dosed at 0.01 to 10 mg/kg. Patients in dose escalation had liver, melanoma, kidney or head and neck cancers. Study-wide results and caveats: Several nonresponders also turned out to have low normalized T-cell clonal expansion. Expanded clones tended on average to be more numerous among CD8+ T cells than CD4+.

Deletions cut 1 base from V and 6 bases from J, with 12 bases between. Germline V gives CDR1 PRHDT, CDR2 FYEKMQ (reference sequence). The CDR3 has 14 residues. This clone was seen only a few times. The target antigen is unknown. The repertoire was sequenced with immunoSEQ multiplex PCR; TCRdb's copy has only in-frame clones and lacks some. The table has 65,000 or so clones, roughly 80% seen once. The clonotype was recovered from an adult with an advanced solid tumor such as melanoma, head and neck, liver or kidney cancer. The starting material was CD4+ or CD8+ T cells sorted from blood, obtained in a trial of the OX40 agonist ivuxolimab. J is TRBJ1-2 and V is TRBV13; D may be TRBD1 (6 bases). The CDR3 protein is CASSLVGRGHGYTF. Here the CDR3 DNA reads TGTGCCAGCAGCTTAGTAGGCAGGGGCCATGGCTACACCTTC. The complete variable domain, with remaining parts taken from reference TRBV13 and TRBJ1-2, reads AAGVIQSPRHLIKEKRETATLKCYPIPRHDTVYWYQQGPGQDPQFLISFYEKMQSDKGSIPDRFSAQQFSDYHSELNMSSLELGDSALYFCASSLVGRGHGYTFGSGTRLTVV.